The clone carrying this T cell receptor beta chain turned up a few times. Its target is unknown. The sample comes from a study of radiotherapy plus CTLA-4 blockade in lung cancer. Study findings and constraints: Tumor-origin TCR clones grew in blood after radiotherapy plus ipilimumab. Early blood T cell clone dynamics reportedly forecast response best, with interferon-beta.

Sequencing was performed with immunoSEQ multiplex PCR; in TCRdb, only in-frame clones are kept and a portion is missing. The sample contains approximately 37,000 clones, 60% to 80% of which appear only once. Treatment of patients with chemo-refractory metastatic non-small-cell lung cancer consisted of focal radiation plus CTLA-4 blockade with ipilimumab. V lost 1 base and J 7 bases, leaving 14 bases between the germline ends. The length of the CDR3 is 15 residues. Germline CDR1 and CDR2: LNHDA and SQIVND (reference sequence). The chain is built from TRBV19 and TRBJ2-1; D gene uncertain. The sample consisted of peripheral blood, taken from a patient treated with radiotherapy plus ipilimumab. The TCR originated in a human donor with non-small cell lung cancer who had stable disease on radiotherapy plus ipilimumab. CDR3 sequence (DNA): TGTGCCAGTAGTATAGGACAAATTGCGAGTAATGAGCAGTTCTTC. Protein: CASSIGQIASNEQFF.